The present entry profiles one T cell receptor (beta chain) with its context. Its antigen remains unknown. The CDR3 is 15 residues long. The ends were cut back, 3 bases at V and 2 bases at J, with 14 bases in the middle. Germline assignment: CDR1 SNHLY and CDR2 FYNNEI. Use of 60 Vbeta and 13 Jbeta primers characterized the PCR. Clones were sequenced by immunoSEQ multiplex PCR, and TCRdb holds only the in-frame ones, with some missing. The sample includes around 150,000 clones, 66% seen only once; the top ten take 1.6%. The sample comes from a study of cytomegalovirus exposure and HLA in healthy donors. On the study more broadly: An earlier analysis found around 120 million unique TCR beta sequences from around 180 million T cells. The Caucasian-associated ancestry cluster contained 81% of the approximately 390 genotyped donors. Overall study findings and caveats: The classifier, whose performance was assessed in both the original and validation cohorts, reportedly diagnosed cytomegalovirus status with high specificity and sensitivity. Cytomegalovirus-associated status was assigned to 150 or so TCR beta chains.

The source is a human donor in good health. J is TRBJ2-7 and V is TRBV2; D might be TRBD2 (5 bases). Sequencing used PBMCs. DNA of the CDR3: TGTGCCAGCAGTGACTCGGGGATATCTGCCTACGAGCAGTACTTC. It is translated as CASSDSGISAYEQYF.